The T cell receptor beta chain under discussion was sequenced for a study of shared clonotypes between healthy human individuals. It was CD45RO-negative cells, positively selected for CCR7, that made up naive CD8 cells, with terminally differentiated effector memory CD45RA+ cells excluded. Here immunoSEQ multiplex PCR was the method, and the copy in TCRdb shows in-frame clones only, minus some. The sample lists 1.5 million to 2.5 million clones, just under 95% occurring once. The CDR3 contains 15 residues. V gave up 7 bases and J gave up 5 bases, with 21 bases separating them. Germline loops: CDR1 MNHNY, CDR2 SVGAGI (reference sequence).

This chain joins TRBV6-6 and TRBJ2-7; the D gene is possibly TRBD1 (6 bases). The clonotype was recovered from a man between 18 and 29 years old in good health. The source material was naive CD8+ T cells sorted from blood. CDR3 in DNA: TGTGCCAGCATCAACGAACAGGGCCCTCGGGACGAGCAGTACTTC. Protein sequence: CASINEQGPRDEQYF.